These T cell receptor beta chains were read from a single sample in a study of post-analysis software for immune sequencing data. TCRdb reanalysed the PCR reads using MiXCR and keeps one entry per CDR3 protein. Among roughly 570,000 distinct CDR3 sequences listed, approximately 34% were seen once. Sequencing used blood. These receptors all come from a girl aged 2-17 years with multiple sclerosis. Each CDR3 is given with its conserved first and last residue. The order of the fields is CDR3 DNA, CDR3 protein, V gene, clone size, D gene, J gene. A D gene is named only where the DNA matches it firmly. Size is stated for part of the rows, as once, few or many counts, or as a class when the clone is expanded.

TGTGCCAGCAGTTACCGTACAGGGGGCGGTGGTGGCAATGAGCAGTTCTTC	CASSYRTGGGGGNEQFF	TRBV6-5	NA	TRBD1	TRBJ2-1
TGTGCCAGCAGTGAGGGCAGGGGCGCCGGGAACACTGAAGCTTTCTTT	CASSEGRGAGNTEAFF	TRBV6-4	many	NA	TRBJ1-1
TGCAGTGCCACGCGGGACGGGACCTACGAGCAGTACTTC	CSATRDGTYEQYF	TRBV20-1	NA	NA	TRBJ2-7
TGTGCCAGCAGTCGCCAGAGAGGCGGGGACTTAAATGAGCAGTTCTTC	CASSRQRGGDLNEQFF	TRBV2	NA	NA	TRBJ2-1
TGCGCCAGCAGCCCGCAGTCCTCATACCTGGAGACCCAGTACTTC	CASSPQSSYLETQYF	TRBV5-1	NA	NA	TRBJ2-5
TGTGCCAGCAGCCTCAGCGGGGAGCAGTGCTTC	CASSLSGEQCF	TRBV11-2	NA	TRBD2	TRBJ2-1
TGTGCCAGCAGTAGTCTGACAAGCCTGAACACTGAAGCTTTCTTT	CASSSLTSLNTEAFF	TRBV12-3/TRBV12-4	NA	NA	TRBJ1-1
TGTGCCAGCAGCTTAGCGGAGGGGCTGAGCTCCTACAATGAGCAGTTCTTC	CASSLAEGLSSYNEQFF	TRBV7-6	few	NA	TRBJ2-1
TGCGCCAGCAGCCAAGGGGTCCAAGGGGGCTACGAGCAGTACTTC	CASSQGVQGGYEQYF	TRBV4-1	few	NA	TRBJ2-7
TGTGCCAGCAGTTCCGGAGGGGGGTCTAACTATGGCTACACCTTC	CASSSGGGSNYGYTF	TRBV28	NA	NA	TRBJ1-2
TGCAGTGCTAGGTTCCTTCAGAAGGTTTACGAGCAGTACTTC	CSARFLQKVYEQYF	TRBV20-1	few	NA	TRBJ2-7
TGTGCCACCAGCAGAGATCAAGGCTATCCTGAGGCCAAAAACATTCAGTACTTC	CATSRDQGYPEAKNIQYF	TRBV15	few	NA	TRBJ2-4
TGTGCCATCAGTGGCCAGAAGGGCCGGCCCACTCAAGAGACCCAGTACTTC	CAISGQKGRPTQETQYF	TRBV10-3	NA	NA	TRBJ2-5
TGCGCCAGCAGCACAGGGGGCAGGGGAGTCGATACGCAGTATTTT	CASSTGGRGVDTQYF	TRBV5-1	many	TRBD1	TRBJ2-3
TGTGCCACCAGTGATCCAGGGGGACCTTTGGGGGAAAAACTGTTTTTT	CATSDPGGPLGEKLFF	TRBV24-1	NA	TRBD1	TRBJ1-4
TGCGGTGCTAGAGACCTCTACGGGGGCTCCCTGGGCAATGAGCAGTTCTTC	CGARDLYGGSLGNEQFF	TRBV20-1	NA	NA	TRBJ2-1
TGTGCCAGCAGTTTTCAGGGGCGGGAACCCCTCCACTTT	CASSFQGREPLHF	TRBV27	few	NA	TRBJ1-6
TGTGCCAACAGTTTAGAGGCGAAGGAGACCCAGTACTTC	CANSLEAKETQYF	TRBV12-3/TRBV12-4	NA	NA	TRBJ2-5
TGTGCCAGCAGCCTCGGAGGGTTACGAGAAAAACTGTTTTTT	CASSLGGLREKLFF	TRBV3-1	NA	NA	TRBJ1-4
TGTGCCAGCAGCCAAAAGGGGACAGGGAACTATGGCTACACCTTC	CASSQKGTGNYGYTF	TRBV3-1	NA	TRBD1	TRBJ1-2
TGCGCCAGCAGCTTCAAGAATGAGCAGTTCTTC	CASSFKNEQFF	TRBV5-1	NA	NA	TRBJ2-1
TGCAGTGCTAGGGCGGGGAATAAAGTTTGGGAGAACACTGAAGCTTTCTTT	CSARAGNKVWENTEAFF	TRBV20-1	NA	NA	TRBJ1-1
TGCGCCAGCAGGTTGGACAGGGGGCAGTACAATGAGCAGTTCTTC	CASRLDRGQYNEQFF	TRBV5-1	many	TRBD1	TRBJ2-1
TGTGCCAGTAGTAAGCAGGGAGGGGGCACTGAAGCTTTCTTT	CASSKQGGGTEAFF	TRBV19	NA	NA	TRBJ1-1
TGTGCCATCGGGAGCAATGAAAAACTGTTTTTT	CAIGSNEKLFF	TRBV10-3	NA	NA	TRBJ1-4
TGTGCCAGCAGACCTACCCTTAGCTCTGGGGCCAACGTCCTGACTTTC	CASRPTLSSGANVLTF	TRBV7-3	few	NA	TRBJ2-6
TGCGCCAGCAGCTCCACAGGGGAGGACGGCTACACCTTC	CASSSTGEDGYTF	TRBV5-1	few	TRBD1	TRBJ1-2
TGTGCCAGCATAGCAGGGGCCGCGGGAGATACGCAGTATTTT	CASIAGAAGDTQYF	TRBV28	NA	NA	TRBJ2-3
TGTGCCATCAGCCTAGCCCTCACAGATACGCAGTATTTT	CAISLALTDTQYF	TRBV10-3	NA	NA	TRBJ2-3
TGTGCCAGCAGTAATACCCCAGACAGCTATGGCTACACCTTC	CASSNTPDSYGYTF	TRBV7-2	few	NA	TRBJ1-2
TGCAGTGTCCCCCTAGGACGAACGACTAACTATGGCTACACCTTC	CSVPLGRTTNYGYTF	TRBV20-1	NA	NA	TRBJ1-2
TGTGCCAGCAGTGATGGGAAGACGAACAATGAGCAGTTCTTC	CASSDGKTNNEQFF	TRBV25-1	few	NA	TRBJ2-1
TGTGCCAGCAGGGGGCCTGCCCAGAGGGGTGGCTACACCTTC	CASRGPAQRGGYTF	TRBV21-1	NA	NA	TRBJ1-2
TGCAGTGAGGTTAGTGGGGGCTCTAGCACAGATACGCAGTATTTT	CSEVSGGSSTDTQYF	TRBV20-1	few	NA	TRBJ2-3
TGTGCCGGCAGCCAAGATAGAAGTGGCTACACCTTC	CAGSQDRSGYTF	TRBV3-1	NA	NA	TRBJ1-2